This T cell receptor (beta chain) was profiled in a study of response to subunit inactivated influenza vaccine. Each CDR3 protein is one row after TCRdb ran MiXCR on the RT-PCR reads. There are 450,000 to 700,000 distinct CDR3 sequences in the sample; 11% to 15% occur only once, and approximately 10% lies in the top ten. General study results and limits: Authors suggested seasonal influenza vaccinations each recruit few new T cells.

Per germline, CDR1 MNHEY and CDR2 SVGEGT. The ends were cut back, 8 bases at V and 0 bases at J, with 8 bases in the middle. The CDR3 sequence is 13 residues long. This clonotype has just a few counts. Its antigen is currently unknown. The specimen was PBMCs from blood, collected 11 to 12 days after vaccination. The chain carries TRBV6-2 or TRBV6-3 and TRBJ2-1, with a weak D call TRBD2 (6 bases). This TCR was sampled from a man aged 45 to 65 who received an inactivated influenza vaccine. The CDR3 bases are TGTGCCAGCGGGGGACTCTCCTACAATGAGCAGTTCTTC. Its translation: CASGGLSYNEQFF.